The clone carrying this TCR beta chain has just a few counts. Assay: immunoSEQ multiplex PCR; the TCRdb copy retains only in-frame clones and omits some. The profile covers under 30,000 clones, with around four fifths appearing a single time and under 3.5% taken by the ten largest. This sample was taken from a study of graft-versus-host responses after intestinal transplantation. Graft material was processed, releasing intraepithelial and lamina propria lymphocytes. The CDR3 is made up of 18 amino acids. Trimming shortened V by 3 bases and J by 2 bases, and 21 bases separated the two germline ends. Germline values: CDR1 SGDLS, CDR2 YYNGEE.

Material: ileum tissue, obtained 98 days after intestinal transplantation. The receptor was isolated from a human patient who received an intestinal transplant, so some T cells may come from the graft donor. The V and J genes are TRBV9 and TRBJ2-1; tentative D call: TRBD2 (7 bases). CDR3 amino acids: CASSAQQWGGGTYNEQFF. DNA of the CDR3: TGTGCCAGCAGCGCTCAACAGTGGGGAGGGGGGACCTACAATGAGCAGTTCTTC.